The present T cell receptor beta chain was sequenced within a study of OX40 agonist ivuxolimab in advanced cancers. Study details: With a range of roughly 20 to 85, age averaged 60 years, and about 83% were male.

Study-wide points: Clonal expansion by week 6 occurred in CD4+ and CD8+ blood T cells (at 0.1 to 3.0 mg/kg).

With respect to this clone: The antigen remains undetermined.

The table came from immunoSEQ multiplex PCR; TCRdb's copy has only in-frame clones and leaves some out. The sample carries under 100,000 clones, approximately 84% recorded once. V lost 8 bases, J lost 1 base, and 9 bases lay in between. The germline V gene encodes CDR1 SNHLY and CDR2 FYNNEI. The CDR3 extends over 13 amino acids. The rearrangement uses TRBV2 and TRBJ2-4, with D perhaps matching TRBD1 or TRBD2 (5 bases each). This receptor was obtained from an adult with an advanced solid tumor such as melanoma, head and neck, liver or kidney cancer. The specimen comprised CD4+ or CD8+ T cells sorted from blood, sampled in a trial of the OX40 agonist ivuxolimab. The DNA of the CDR3 is TGTGCCAGCGTCAGGGAGGCCAAAAACATTCAGTACTTC. Its protein is CASVREAKNIQYF.